A selection of T cell receptor beta chains follows, all from one sample in a study of T cell responses to AZD1222 COVID-19 vaccine. The data were produced by immunoSEQ multiplex PCR, yet TCRdb's version contains in-frame clones alone and is incomplete. The profile shows over 130,000 clones, around 89% of them singletons. The sample was peripheral blood, taken 28 days after the second AZD1222 dose. The origin of the receptors is an adult who received the AZD1222 COVID-19 vaccine. Both conserved end residues are part of each CDR3. Each record gives: V gene, D gene, clone size, J gene, CDR3 protein, CDR3 DNA. A D gene is named only where the DNA matches it firmly. Expanded clones get a size class; other rows say once, few or many, or leave the size out.

V gene: TRBV2
D gene: TRBD1
clone size: -
J gene: TRBJ1-2
CDR3 protein: CASSPQTGTGHGYTF
CDR3 DNA: TGTGCCAGCAGCCCCCAAACCGGGACAGGGCATGGCTACACCTTC

V gene: TRBV7-9
D gene: TRBD2
clone size: -
J gene: TRBJ2-1
CDR3 protein: CASSSAGGGNEQFF
CDR3 DNA: TGTGCCAGCAGCTCGGCTGGGGGGGGTAATGAGCAGTTCTTC

V gene: TRBV28
D gene: TRBD2
clone size: -
J gene: TRBJ2-7
CDR3 protein: CASSPFSGRGPLYF
CDR3 DNA: TGTGCCAGCAGTCCCTTTAGCGGGAGGGGTCCCTTGTACTTC

V gene: TRBV7-8
D gene: -
clone size: -
J gene: TRBJ2-2
CDR3 protein: CASSPSGELFF
CDR3 DNA: TGTGCCAGCAGCCCGTCCGGGGAGCTGTTTTTT

V gene: TRBV9
D gene: -
clone size: -
J gene: TRBJ2-3
CDR3 protein: CASSESTRDLTADTQYF
CDR3 DNA: TGTGCCAGCAGCGAATCAACCCGGGACCTAACTGCAGATACGCAGTATTTT

V gene: TRBV19
D gene: -
clone size: -
J gene: TRBJ1-4
CDR3 protein: CASRGTVNEKLFF
CDR3 DNA: TGTGCCAGTAGGGGGACGGTGAATGAAAAACTGTTTTTT

V gene: TRBV6-1
D gene: -
clone size: -
J gene: TRBJ1-5
CDR3 protein: CASSEAGGGQPQHF
CDR3 DNA: TGTGCCAGCAGTGAAGCAGGGGGAGGTCAGCCCCAGCATTTT

V gene: TRBV6-5
D gene: TRBD1
clone size: once
J gene: TRBJ1-1
CDR3 protein: CASSYGRGVPDTEAFF
CDR3 DNA: TGTGCCAGCAGTTACGGCAGGGGGGTACCGGACACTGAAGCTTTCTTT

V gene: TRBV12-3/TRBV12-4
D gene: -
clone size: -
J gene: TRBJ2-7
CDR3 protein: CASSRTASEQYF
CDR3 DNA: TGTGCCAGCAGCAGGACAGCCTCCGAGCAGTACTTC

V gene: TRBV5-5
D gene: -
clone size: -
J gene: TRBJ1-2
CDR3 protein: CASSPRATSWGYTF
CDR3 DNA: TGTGCCAGCAGCCCCCGAGCAACTTCTTGGGGCTACACCTTC

V gene: TRBV3-1/TRBV3-2
D gene: TRBD1
clone size: -
J gene: TRBJ1-6
CDR3 protein: CASSQTGERNSPLHF
CDR3 DNA: TGTGCCAGCAGCCAGACAGGGGAGAGGAATTCACCCCTCCACTTT

V gene: TRBV7-8
D gene: -
clone size: -
J gene: TRBJ1-5
CDR3 protein: CASSLARGLNSNQPQHF
CDR3 DNA: TGTGCCAGCAGCTTAGCCAGGGGACTTAATAGCAATCAGCCCCAGCATTTT

V gene: TRBV4-2
D gene: -
clone size: -
J gene: TRBJ2-5
CDR3 protein: CASSRDVQETQYF
CDR3 DNA: TGTGCCAGCAGCCGGGACGTTCAAGAGACCCAGTACTTC

V gene: TRBV7-3
D gene: TRBD2
clone size: -
J gene: TRBJ2-2
CDR3 protein: CASSPTSGVNTGELFF
CDR3 DNA: TGTGCCAGCAGTCCCACTAGCGGGGTGAACACCGGGGAGCTGTTTTTT

V gene: TRBV9
D gene: -
clone size: -
J gene: TRBJ2-5
CDR3 protein: CASGPKTQETQYF
CDR3 DNA: TGTGCCAGTGGCCCAAAGACCCAAGAGACCCAGTACTTC

V gene: TRBV5-5
D gene: TRBD1
clone size: -
J gene: TRBJ1-1
CDR3 protein: CASSFQGEEQAFF
CDR3 DNA: TGTGCCAGCAGCTTTCAGGGGGAGGAACAAGCTTTCTTT

V gene: TRBV19
D gene: -
clone size: -
J gene: TRBJ2-3
CDR3 protein: CASKRGLTNTDTQYF
CDR3 DNA: TGTGCCAGTAAGAGAGGTCTAACAAACACAGATACGCAGTATTTT